One and the same sample provided the 14 T cell receptor beta chains below, sequenced in a study of blood T cell repertoires in COVID-19 (dated by TCRdb to the early 2020s). Receptors were amplified or captured by the immunoSEQ multiplex PCR assay. TCRdb's version of the immuneACCESS table is confined to in-frame rearrangements and falls short of the full clone set. An unresolved V gene accounts for under half of the shortfall where checked; the remainder is of unknown origin. For this sample the table gives 240,000 or so clones, of which about 90% were detected only once. The top ten constitute 6.2% of the sample. Material for sequencing was peripheral blood. The receptors originated from a man aged 60 to 69 with acute or convalescent COVID-19.

This clone has a handful of counts. CDR3 in amino acids: CASSPTQGLPTYEQYF. The CDR3 DNA sequence: TGTGCCAGTAGTCCGACACAGGGCCTACCTACCTACGAGCAGTACTTC. This rearrangement joins TRBV19 to TRBJ2-7; the D gene is possibly TRBD1 (6 bases). V lost 5 bases and J 2 bases, leaving 19 bases between the germline ends. There are 16 residues in the CDR3. Germline V gene data show CDR1 as LNHDA and CDR2 as SQIVND (reference sequence).

V usage is TRBV9 and J usage is TRBJ1-3; D is unclear. Deletions cut 4 bases from V and 4 bases from J, with 12 bases between. Per the germline V gene, CDR1 is SGDLS and CDR2 is YYNGEE. There are 14 residues in the CDR3. CDR3 amino acids: CASSPPDLGNTIYF. CDR3 nucleotide sequence: TGTGCCAGCAGCCCTCCGGACTTGGGAAACACCATATATTTT.

The V call is TRBV30, the J call TRBJ2-5; 11 nucleotides align to TRBD2. CDR3 length: 15 residues. In germline, CDR1 is GTSNPN, CDR2 SVGIG (reference sequence). The V gene end was trimmed by 0 bases and the J gene end by 2 bases; junction bases not matched to a gene: 2. CDR3 coding DNA: TGTGCCTGGAGTGTACTAGCGGGAGTGCAAGAGACCCAGTACTTC. Translation: CAWSVLAGVQETQYF.

This chain uses TRBV19 with TRBJ2-1; 8 bases agree with TRBD2. Looked up from germline, CDR1 is LNHDA and CDR2 is SQIVND (reference sequence). Trimming at V came to 6 bases and at J to 0 bases, leaving 7 bases not matched to a gene. This CDR3 comprises 16 residues. The CDR3 reads CASSPRAGGSYNEQFF. Here the CDR3 DNA reads TGTGCCAGTAGCCCTAGGGCGGGAGGCTCCTACAATGAGCAGTTCTTC. Together with reference TRBV19 and TRBJ2-1, the CDR3 gives the full variable domain: DGGITQSPKYLFRKEGQNVTLSCEQNLNHDAMYWYRQDPGQGLRLIYYSQIVNDFQKGDIAEGYSVSREKKESFPLTVTSAQKNPTAFYLCASSPRAGGSYNEQFFGPGTRLTVL.

V and J are TRBV5-1 and TRBJ1-5, with 11 bases fitting TRBD1. Germline V gene data show CDR1 as SGHRS and CDR2 as YFSETQ. This CDR3 comprises 17 residues. Unmatched junction bases numbered 8, after V lost 4 bases and J lost 2 bases. The CDR3 region is CASSPGQGVGRNQPQHF. In nucleotides, the CDR3 is TGCGCCAGCAGCCCGGGACAGGGGGTCGGACGCAATCAGCCCCAGCATTTT.

This clone has a handful of counts. The chain joins TRBV7-9 to TRBJ1-2; D is possibly TRBD1 (5 bases). The CDR3 has 12 residues. Germline CDR1 and CDR2: SEHNR and FQNEAQ (reference sequence). This CDR3 reads CVVQGTEYGYTF. CDR3 sequence (DNA): TGTGTCGTTCAGGGTACGGAATATGGCTACACCTTC.

The J gene is TRBJ2-3, the V gene TRBV19, with 8 bases identical to TRBD2. After removal of 5 bases from V and 2 bases from J, the junction contained 12 bases not matched to a gene. The CDR3 consists of 17 residues. Looked up from germline, CDR1 is LNHDA and CDR2 is SQIVND (reference sequence). The CDR3 here is CASSSFRTSPFTDTQYF. For the CDR3, the DNA is TGTGCCAGTAGTTCTTTCAGGACTAGCCCCTTCACAGATACGCAGTATTTT. Supplemented by reference TRBV19 and TRBJ2-3, the full variable domain reads DGGITQSPKYLFRKEGQNVTLSCEQNLNHDAMYWYRQDPGQGLRLIYYSQIVNDFQKGDIAEGYSVSREKKESFPLTVTSAQKNPTAFYLCASSSFRTSPFTDTQYFGPGTRLTVL.

J is TRBJ1-1 and V is TRBV6-1; 7 nucleotides match TRBD1. The V and J ends lost 2 bases and 6 bases, in that order; junction bases with no gene match: 12. The CDR3 spans 16 residues. CDR1 and CDR2 from the germline V gene are MNHNS and SASEGT. CDR3 DNA sequence: TGTGCCAGCAGTGAATCCTCTTCCCGACAGGGCGCTGAAGCTTTCTTT. It translates to CASSESSSRQGAEAFF.

This rearrangement joins TRBV19 to TRBJ2-1; 7 nucleotides match TRBD2. The CDR3 extends over 15 amino acids. V lost 3 bases, J lost 5 bases, and 7 bases stayed unmatched. Per germline, CDR1 LNHDA and CDR2 SQIVND (reference sequence). In DNA form, the CDR3 reads TGTGCCAGTAGTATTTTGGCGGGAGCGCACAATGAGCAGTTCTTC. This encodes CASSILAGAHNEQFF.

The chain links TRBV27 to TRBJ1-2, with 7 bases that match TRBD1. Germline CDR1 MNHEY, CDR2 SMNVEV (reference sequence). V trimming: 10 bases; J trimming: 0 bases; junction bases outside the gene matches: 14. CDR3 length: 16 amino acids. This CDR3 reads CATLMFSGGANYGYTF. CDR3 DNA: TGTGCCACCCTTATGTTTTCAGGGGGAGCTAACTATGGCTACACCTTC.

V is TRBV9 and J is TRBJ2-3, with 7 positions matching TRBD1. Trimming removed 4 bases from V and 1 base from J; junction bases left unmatched: 6. The germline gives CDR1 SGDLS, CDR2 YYNGEE. This CDR3 has 15 residues. CDR3 DNA: TGTGCCAGCAGCATATACGACAGGGGCACAGATACGCAGTATTTT. Translation gives CASSIYDRGTDTQYF.

CDR3 nucleotide sequence: TGTGCCAGCAGCCCGACCCGGGATTATGGCTACACCTTC. Translated, it gives CASSPTRDYGYTF. This chain joins TRBV6-6 and TRBJ1-2; no firm D call. Germline V gene data show CDR1 as MNHNY and CDR2 as SVGAGI (reference sequence). The V gene lost 6 bases and the J gene lost 5 bases, with 13 bases spanning the gap. The CDR3 has 13 residues.

This clone showed up just once. This sequence joins TRBV19 and TRBJ1-5, with 7 bases lining up with TRBD1. V trimming: 4 bases; J trimming: 0 bases; junction bases outside the gene matches: 3. The CDR3 extends over 15 amino acids. Germline V gene data show CDR1 as LNHDA and CDR2 as SQIVND (reference sequence). The CDR3 sequence is CASSTTGSSNQPQHF. Here the CDR3 DNA reads TGTGCCAGTAGTACGACAGGGTCTAGCAATCAGCCCCAGCATTTT.

This clone was seen only a few times. The chain joins TRBV7-2 to TRBJ2-5; 12 bases fit TRBD1. Per germline, CDR1 SGHTA and CDR2 FQGNSA. V was clipped by 5 bases and J by 5 bases; unmatched bases: 6. The CDR3 loop spans 15 amino acids. The CDR3 reads CASSGPGTGGETQYF. In nucleotides, the CDR3 is TGTGCCAGCAGCGGACCCGGGACAGGGGGCGAGACCCAGTACTTC.